This TCR beta chain comes out of a study of shared clonotypes between healthy human individuals. As for the study in general: Ranging from 18 to 49 in age, donors were a couple of women and a few men. The study's findings and limits: Large sequencing depth failed to make sorted-subset sequencing complete, rarefaction showed.

Remarks on this clone: Its specificity is unknown.

TCRdb's table, derived via immunoSEQ multiplex PCR, lists solely in-frame clones and lacks some. The data hold around 1.6 million clones, with 95% to 99% observed a single time. The CDR3 spans 12 residues. The V end lost 5 bases, the J end lost 6 bases, and 10 bases lay between the germline ends. From germline, CDR1 is SEHNR and CDR2 FQNEAQ (reference sequence). The chain couples TRBV7-9 to TRBJ1-2, with D tentatively TRBD1 (6 bases). The TCR originated in a man between 25 and 39 years old in good health. The material sequenced was naive CD4+ T cells sorted from blood. The subset is: CD45RA+ positively selected. Here the CDR3 DNA reads TGTGCCAGCAGCAAGGGGGAGGATGGCTACACCTTC. It specifies CASSKGEDGYTF.